This T cell receptor beta chain was sequenced for a study of blood T cell repertoires in COVID-19. Study summary: Donors in the United States, Italy and Spain gave samples during acute or convalescent COVID-19. T cells, B-cell-depleted T cells, or PBMCs provided the cDNA or gDNA that served as material.

CDR1 and CDR2 (germline): SGHRS, YFSETQ. This CDR3 comprises 17 residues. The V and J ends lost 0 bases and 3 bases, in that order; junction bases with no gene match: 2. Source study methods: Estimation of nucleated cell counts relied on the amplification of reference gene primers. Generated by immunoSEQ multiplex PCR, the TCRdb table keeps only in-frame clones and is missing some. V and J calls and clone size are given by that table; D and trimming were obtained from the DNA. The table has some 70,000 clones, roughly 89% seen once. Sequencing input: peripheral blood. This sequence joins TRBV5-1 and TRBJ2-1; 14 bases line up with TRBD2. The sequence came from a man aged 55 to 70 with acute or convalescent COVID-19. The CDR3: CASSLGLAGGRYNEQFF. CDR3 nucleotides: TGCGCCAGCAGCTTGGGACTAGCGGGGGGGCGCTACAATGAGCAGTTCTTC.